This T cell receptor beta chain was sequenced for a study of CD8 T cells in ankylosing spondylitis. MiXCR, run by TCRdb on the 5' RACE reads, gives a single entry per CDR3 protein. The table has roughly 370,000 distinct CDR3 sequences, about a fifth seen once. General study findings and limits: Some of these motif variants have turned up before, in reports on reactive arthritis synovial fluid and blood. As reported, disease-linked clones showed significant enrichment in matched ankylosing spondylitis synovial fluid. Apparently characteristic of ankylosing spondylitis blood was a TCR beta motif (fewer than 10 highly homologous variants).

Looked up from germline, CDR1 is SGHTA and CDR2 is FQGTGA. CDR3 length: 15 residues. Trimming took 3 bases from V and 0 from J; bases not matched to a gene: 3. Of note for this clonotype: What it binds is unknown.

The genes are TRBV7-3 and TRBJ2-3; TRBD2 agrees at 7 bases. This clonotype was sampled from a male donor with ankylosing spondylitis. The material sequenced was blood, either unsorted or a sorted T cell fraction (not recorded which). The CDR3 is CASSLAGDSTDTQYF. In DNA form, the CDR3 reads TGTGCCAGCAGCTTGGCGGGAGACAGCACAGATACGCAGTATTTT. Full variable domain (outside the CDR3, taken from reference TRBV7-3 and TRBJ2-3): GAGVSQTPSNKVTEKGKYVELRCDPISGHTALYWYRQSLGQGPEFLIYFQGTGAADDSGLPNDRFFAVRPEGSVSTLKIQRTERGDSAVYLCASSLAGDSTDTQYFGPGTRLTVL.